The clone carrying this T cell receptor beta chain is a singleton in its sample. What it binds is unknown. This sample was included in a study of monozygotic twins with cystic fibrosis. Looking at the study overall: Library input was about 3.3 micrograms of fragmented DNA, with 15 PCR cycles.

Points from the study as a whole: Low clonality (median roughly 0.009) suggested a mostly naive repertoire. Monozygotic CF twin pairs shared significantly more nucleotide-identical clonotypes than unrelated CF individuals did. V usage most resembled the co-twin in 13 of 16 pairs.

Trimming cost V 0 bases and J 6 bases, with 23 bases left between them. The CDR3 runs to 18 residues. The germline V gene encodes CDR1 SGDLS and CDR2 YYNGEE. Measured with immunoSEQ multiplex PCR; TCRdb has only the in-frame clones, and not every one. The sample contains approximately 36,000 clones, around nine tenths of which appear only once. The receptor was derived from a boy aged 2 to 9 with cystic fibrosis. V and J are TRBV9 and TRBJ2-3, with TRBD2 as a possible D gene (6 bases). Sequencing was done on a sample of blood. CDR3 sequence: CASSVGGFAGLPIDTQYF. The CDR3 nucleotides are TGTGCCAGCAGCGTAGGAGGTTTTGCGGGACTCCCAATTGATACGCAGTATTTT.